Following are 27 T cell receptor beta chains from one sample sequenced in a study of T cells in Graves' hyperthyroidism and ophthalmopathy. The CDR3 regions of TCR beta were amplified from RNA transcripts. HTBI primers drove first-round RT-PCR of the TCR CDR3. One entry per CDR3 protein, called by TCRdb with MiXCR from the multiplex PCR reads. The sample comprises about 500,000 distinct CDR3 sequences, roughly 45% of which are singletons, and about two fifths rests with the top ten. The source material was peripheral blood or thyroid tissue (not recorded which). The receptors shown here come from an adult woman with Graves' disease, either hyperthyroidism or ophthalmopathy (not recorded which).

Turning to this clonotype: This clone may be a read error of a much larger clone one base away. This chain connects TRBV15 to TRBJ2-7; tentative D call: TRBD1 (6 bases). The CDR3 sequence is 15 residues long. Trimming took off 1 base at V and 1 base at J, with 11 bases between the two ends. Germline V gene lookup returns CDR1 LNHNV and CDR2 YYDKDF (reference sequence). The CDR3 nucleotides read TGTGCCACCAGCAGAGGACAGGACCCTTCCTACGAGCAGTACTTC. Protein sequence: CATSRGQDPSYEQYF.

The chain employs TRBV18 and TRBJ1-5, with D perhaps matching TRBD1 (6 bases). Germline V gives CDR1 KGHSH, CDR2 LQKENI. This CDR3 has 13 amino acids. V was pared by 3 bases and J by 7 bases, with 10 bases between. CDR3 nucleotide sequence: TGTGCCAGCTCACCGGAACAGGGACAGCCCCAGCATTTT. Translation gives CASSPEQGQPQHF.

This clonotype showed up many times. The J gene is TRBJ1-1, the V gene TRBV4-3, with TRBD1 matching 8 bases. Germline CDR1 and CDR2: LGHNA and YSLEER. Trimming took 1 base from V and 1 from J; bases not matched to a gene: 2. The CDR3 is 15 residues long. This CDR3 reads CASSQARGQNTEAFF. As DNA, the CDR3 is TGCGCCAGCAGCCAAGCCAGGGGGCAGAACACTGAAGCTTTCTTT.

This clonotype turned up a few times. V gene TRBV12-3 or TRBV12-4 combines with J gene TRBJ1-6; D perhaps matches TRBD1 (6 bases). Trimming stripped 3 bases from V and 6 bases from J, with 12 bases between. The CDR3 totals 15 residues. CDR3 in DNA: TGTGCCAGCAGTTTTGAAGGGGGTTCTAATTCACCCCTCCACTTT. As protein: CASSFEGGSNSPLHF.

The chain is built from TRBV10-3 and TRBJ2-1; tentative D call: TRBD2 (6 bases). The CDR3 sequence is 12 residues long. Germline CDR1 reads ENHRY; CDR2 reads SYGVKD. V was trimmed by 4 bases and J by 8 bases, leaving 9 bases between them. DNA of the CDR3: TGTGCCATCAGTGGGAGGGGATATGAGCAGTTCTTC. This codes for CAISGRGYEQFF.

This clonotype was counted at least ten times. The chain joins TRBV29-1 to TRBJ1-2; D ambiguous. With 7 bases removed from V and 2 bases from J, the gap between germline ends came to 11 bases. Germline V CDR1 and CDR2: SQVTM, ANQGSEA. The CDR3 contains 12 residues. The CDR3 DNA is TGCAGCGCCCTGGACGGGAACTATGGCTACACCTTC. Its protein product is CSALDGNYGYTF.

As concerns this clonotype: Germline and junction disagree at one end, which may indicate a read error. CDR3 loop: CASTLGGTLYGYTF. The CDR3 region has the DNA TGTGCCAGCACCTTAGGAGGAACCCTTTATGGCTACACCTTC. The chain carries TRBV11-2 and TRBJ1-2; no clear D gene. From germline, CDR1 is SGHAT and CDR2 FQNNGV. The CDR3 spans 14 residues.

The chain uses TRBV30 and TRBJ1-6, with D uncertain. The CDR3 loop spans 15 amino acids. V was trimmed by 0 bases and J by 6 bases, leaving 12 bases between them. From germline, CDR1 is GTSNPN and CDR2 SVGIG (reference sequence). The CDR3 coding sequence is TGTGCCTGGAGTGTACTGCTGGGGTTTAATTCACCCCTCCACTTT. Translating gives CAWSVLLGFNSPLHF.

This clonotype has only a few counts. This chain connects TRBV28 to TRBJ1-6, with 10 bases that match TRBD1. Per the germline V gene, CDR1 is MDHEN and CDR2 is SYDVKM. V was clipped by 4 bases and J by 8 bases; unmatched bases: 5. This CDR3 contains 15 residues. CDR3 coding DNA: TGTGCCAGCAGTTCCCCGGGACAGGGGCATTCACCCCTCCACTTT. It yields the protein CASSSPGQGHSPLHF. The full variable domain, with the rest looked up from reference TRBV28 and TRBJ1-6, is DVKVTQSSRYLVKRTGEKVFLECVQDMDHENMFWYRQDPGLGLRLIYFSYDVKMKEKGDIPEGYSVSREKKERFSLILESASTNQTSMYLCASSSPGQGHSPLHFGNGTRLTVT.

The rearrangement uses TRBV7-9 and TRBJ1-1, with a weak D call TRBD1 (5 bases). The CDR3 spans 15 residues. Trimming left V 5 bases short and J 4 bases short, with 17 bases between. CDR1 is SEHNR and CDR2 is FQNEAQ in the germline V gene (reference sequence). The CDR3 DNA reads TGTGCCAGCAGCCAAGACTCAGGGCGGAGCACTGAAGCTTTCTTT. It yields the protein CASSQDSGRSTEAFF. The entire variable domain, with the rest obtained from reference TRBV7-9 and TRBJ1-1, is as follows: DTGVSQNPRHKITKRGQNVTFRCDPISEHNRLYWYRQTLGQGPEFLTYFQNEAQLEKSRLLSDRFSAERPKGSFSTLEIQRTEQGDSAMYLCASSQDSGRSTEAFFGQGTRLTVV.

This sequence joins TRBV7-8 and TRBJ2-5, with D perhaps given as TRBD1 or TRBD2 (5 bases each). The J call may be faulty, since TRBJ2-7 better matches the DNA end. CDR1 is SGHVS and CDR2 is FQNEAQ in the germline V gene. The CDR3 contains 16 residues. CDR3 nucleotides: TGTGCCAGCAGCTCCCGACGGGGACGCACTGCCTACGAGCAGTACTTC. It yields the protein CASSSRRGRTAYEQYF.

This clonotype was picked up many times. This may stem from a read error, because a much larger clone lies one nucleotide away. The chain joins TRBV10-1 to TRBJ2-7; the D is unclear. The CDR3 spans 11 residues. CDR1 and CDR2 (germline): WNHNN, SYGVQD (reference sequence). CDR3 DNA sequence: TGCGCCAGCAGTGAATCCTACGCGCAGTACTTC. Amino acid sequence: CASSESYAQYF.

This clonotype was found many times. CDR3 coding DNA: TGTGCCAGCAGCCACCCACTTCAGCCCCAGCATTTT. Translating it yields CASSHPLQPQHF. V is TRBV4-2 and J is TRBJ1-5; the D is unclear. V was trimmed by 3 bases and J by 6 bases, leaving 6 bases between them. The CDR3 is 12 residues long. CDR1 and CDR2 from the germline V gene are LGHNA and YNFKEQ.

This chain joins TRBV2 and TRBJ1-4; tentatively, D is TRBD1 (6 bases). Trimming removed 8 bases from V and 7 bases from J, with 8 bases in between. Per the germline V gene, CDR1 is SNHLY and CDR2 is FYNNEI. The CDR3 has 11 residues. CDR3 sequence reads: CASAGAEKLFF. Here the CDR3 DNA reads TGTGCCAGCGCAGGGGCTGAAAAACTGTTTTTT.

At least ten counts were recorded for this clonotype. The gene calls are TRBV5-6 and TRBJ2-1; D is unresolved. Per the germline V gene, CDR1 is SGHDT and CDR2 is YYEEEE. V dropped 4 bases and J dropped 6 bases, with 8 bases sitting between them. The CDR3 contains 12 residues. CDR3 DNA: TGTGCCAGCAGCAACATGTTCAATGAGCAGTTCTTC. It codes for CASSNMFNEQFF.

The rearrangement uses TRBV6-6 and TRBJ2-5, with D perhaps TRBD1 or TRBD2 (6 bases each). V was trimmed by 7 bases and J by 0 bases, leaving 9 bases between them. Per germline, CDR1 MNHNY and CDR2 SVGAGI (reference sequence). The CDR3 spans 13 residues. CDR3 nucleotide sequence: TGTGCCAGCAAAGGGGGGTACCAAGAGACCCAGTACTTC. Protein product: CASKGGYQETQYF.

This chain connects TRBV10-2 to TRBJ2-2, with D tentatively TRBD2 (5 bases). Trimming took off 0 bases at V and 4 bases at J, with 12 bases between the two ends. Germline V lookup: CDR1 WSHSY, CDR2 SAAADI. This CDR3 is 16 amino acids long. CDR3 protein: CASSESKRVGTGELFF. As DNA, the CDR3 is TGCGCCAGCAGTGAGTCGAAGAGGGTAGGCACCGGGGAGCTGTTTTTT.

About this clonotype: The final CDR3 position lacks the conserved phenylalanine or tryptophan, pointing to a likely read error. Because the CDR3's place on the DNA is in doubt, the DNA is left out and the CDR3 is given as listed by TCRdb. The V and J genes are TRBV14 and TRBJ1-3; TRBD1, the table's D call, lacks a check against the DNA. Counting both end residues, the CDR3 totals 11 amino acids. The germline V gene encodes CDR1 SGHDN and CDR2 FVKESK. The CDR3 loop reads CASRRTGSGNT.

CDR3 loop: CASSLKSGRRETQYF. CDR3 sequence (DNA): TGTGCCAGCAGCTTAAAAAGCGGGAGGAGGGAGACCCAGTACTTC. V gene TRBV7-3 combines with J gene TRBJ2-5, with 9 bases lining up with TRBD2. The CDR3 covers 15 residues. V was pared by 1 base and J by 5 bases, with 5 bases of the junction left unmatched. Germline CDR1 reads SGHTA; CDR2 reads FQGTGA. Looking up the rest from reference TRBV7-3 and TRBJ2-5 gives the full variable domain: GAGVSQTPSNKVTEKGKYVELRCDPISGHTALYWYRQSLGQGPEFLIYFQGTGAADDSGLPNDRFFAVRPEGSVSTLKIQRTERGDSAVYLCASSLKSGRRETQYFGPGTRLLVL.

This clonotype appeared many times. The V and J genes are TRBV5-1 and TRBJ1-1; D is undetermined. This CDR3 region has 13 residues. The germline V and J ends were trimmed by 3 bases and 14 bases, with 20 bases remaining between them. Germline CDR1 reads SGHRS; CDR2 reads YFSETQ. CDR3: CASSSDTGPRGFF. The CDR3, as DNA: TGCGCCAGCAGCTCAGACACTGGCCCGCGAGGGTTCTTT.

This clonotype has more than one count but fewer than ten. This sequence joins TRBV6-1 and TRBJ1-2; maybe TRBD1 (5 bases). Trimming took 1 base from V and 5 from J, leaving 8 bases between them. Germline CDR1 is MNHNS and CDR2 is SASEGT. The CDR3 spans 13 residues. CDR3 DNA sequence: TGTGCCAGCAGTGAAGGGGGGACTTATGGCTACACCTTC. Encoded protein: CASSEGGTYGYTF.

A note on this clonotype: Germline is not matched at one junction end, which may reflect a read error. CDR3 region: CAISYREVANTEAFF. The CDR3 DNA follows: TGTGCCATCAGTTACAGGGAGGTGGCGAACACTGAAGCTTTCTTT. This chain connects TRBV6-5 to TRBJ1-1; TRBD1 is a possible D gene (6 bases). The CDR3 is made up of 15 amino acids. CDR1 is MNHEY and CDR2 is SVGAGI in the germline V gene.

As for this clonotype: Since a much larger clone is just one base distant, this may be a read error. Because it lacks the conserved phenylalanine or tryptophan at the end, this CDR3 is likely a read error. V is TRBV7-9 and J is TRBJ1-1; D not certain. The CDR3 is made up of 13 amino acids. The germline V gene encodes CDR1 SEHNR and CDR2 FQNEAQ (reference sequence). Here the CDR3 reads CASSLVRDTEAFL. CDR3 sequence (DNA): TGTGCCAGCAGTTTAGTACGGGACACTGAAGCTTTCCTT.

The chain employs TRBV29-1 and TRBJ2-7; D is ambiguous. The J call could be wrong; TRBJ2-1 is a better fit for the DNA end. Germline assignment: CDR1 SQVTM and CDR2 ANQGSEA. The CDR3 length is 12 residues. CDR3 amino acids: CSVVVGYNEQFF. The CDR3 bases are TGCAGCGTTGTGGTCGGCTACAATGAGCAGTTCTTC.

This clonotype was detected ten times or more. The gene calls are TRBV9 and TRBJ1-1; 8 positions agree with TRBD1. The germline CDR1 and CDR2 sequences are SGDLS and YYNGEE. The CDR3 is 14 residues long. Losses at the gene ends were 0 bases for V and 10 bases for J; bases not matched to a gene: 8. The CDR3 loop is CASSVAGGAGRAFF. CDR3 DNA: TGTGCCAGCAGCGTAGCAGGGGGCGCGGGTCGAGCTTTCTTT.

V is TRBV2 and J is TRBJ2-5, with D uncertain. Germline V gene data show CDR1 as SNHLY and CDR2 as FYNNEI. V lost 5 bases, J lost 7 bases, and 17 bases lay in between. This CDR3 spans 14 amino acids. CDR3 sequence (DNA): TGTGCCAGCAGTCGAACGGAGTTCCATGGGACCCAGTACTTC. Its translation is CASSRTEFHGTQYF.

This chain links TRBV20-1 with TRBJ1-2; TRBD1 matches 8 bases. Germline values: CDR1 DFQATT, CDR2 SNEGSKA (reference sequence). This CDR3 region has 15 residues. Trimming cost V 6 bases and J 2 bases; bases outside gene matches: 11. CDR3 region: CSAPRTGSSNYGYTF. The CDR3 coding sequence is TGCAGTGCCCCCAGGACAGGGTCTTCGAACTATGGCTACACCTTC.